A single sample gave rise to the 20 T cell receptor beta chains below, sequenced in a study of T-cell reconstitution after alpha-beta-depleted transplantation in children. A TCRbeta library incorporating unique molecular identifiers was prepared. One entry per CDR3 protein, called by TCRdb with MiXCR from the PCR reads. This repertoire shows roughly 6,000 distinct CDR3 sequences, 15% to 19% found once; its top ten account for about 80%. This specimen was PBMCs, mostly from graft donor cells, taken 180 days after TCRalphabeta/CD19-depleted stem cell transplant. These receptors were obtained from a patient between 2 and 9 years old who had a stem cell transplant for inherited bone marrow failure, so the T cells may come from the graft donor.

This clonotype was recorded at least ten times. The genes are TRBV13 and TRBJ2-5; 12 bases match TRBD1. The ends lost 8 bases at V and 1 base at J; junction bases unmatched: 8. The CDR3 is 16 amino acids. Germline V gene sequence: CDR1 PRHDT, CDR2 FYEKMQ (reference sequence). CDR3 nucleotides: TGTGCCAGCTCACCCGGGACAGGGGGCTCCCAAGAGACCCAGTACTTC. It is translated as CASSPGTGGSQETQYF.

The rearrangement uses TRBV13 and TRBJ2-1; possibly TRBD1 for D (6 bases). The CDR3 contains 15 residues. CDR1 and CDR2 from the germline V gene are PRHDT and FYEKMQ (reference sequence). Trimming took off 2 bases at V and 8 bases at J, with 16 bases between the two ends. CDR3 sequence (DNA): TGTGCCAGCAGCTTAAGTACCAGGGGATTGGATGAGCAGTTCTTC. It codes for CASSLSTRGLDEQFF.

This chain links TRBV9 with TRBJ2-3, with 7 bases matching TRBD1. The junction had 7 bases not matched to a gene; V was cut back by 0 bases and J by 0 bases. CDR1 SGDLS and CDR2 YYNGEE come from the germline V gene. The CDR3 covers 17 residues. The chain's CDR3 is CASSVGQGLASTDTQYF. The CDR3 coding sequence is TGTGCCAGCAGCGTAGGACAGGGCCTAGCTAGCACAGATACGCAGTATTTT.

This clonotype was counted at least ten times. The chain links TRBV4-2 to TRBJ1-1; TRBD1 might be the D (6 bases). V shed 1 base and J shed 0 bases, with 21 bases lying between them. This CDR3 contains 19 residues. In germline, CDR1 is LGHNA, CDR2 YNFKEQ. This CDR3 reads CASSQGWDTLRRLNTEAFF. For the CDR3, the DNA is TGTGCCAGCAGCCAAGGATGGGACACTCTGAGGCGGTTGAACACTGAAGCTTTCTTT.

This clonotype was seen many times. V gene TRBV10-3 combines with J gene TRBJ2-1; D not certain. This CDR3 has 15 amino acids. Trimming removed 3 bases at V and 0 bases at J, with 9 bases between. CDR1 is ENHRY and CDR2 is SYGVKD in the germline V gene. The CDR3 region has the DNA TGTGCCATCAGTGACTTCCGTAGCTCCTACAATGAGCAGTTCTTC. Translated, it gives CAISDFRSSYNEQFF.

This clonotype was seen ten or more times. V and J are TRBV6-2 or TRBV6-3 and TRBJ2-7; TRBD2 matches 8 bases. V lost 7 bases to trimming and J lost 0 bases; unmatched junction nucleotides: 8. This CDR3 is built from 15 residues. CDR1 and CDR2 (germline): MNHEY, SVGEGT. The CDR3, as DNA: TGTGCCAGCACCGAAGCCGCGGGAGGCTCCTACGAGCAGTACTTC. This encodes CASTEAAGGSYEQYF.

This clonotype was picked up many times. This rearrangement joins TRBV6-5 to TRBJ2-5; D gene uncertain. The CDR3 runs to 12 residues. The V end lost 6 bases, the J end lost 5 bases, and 10 bases lay between the germline ends. Germline V CDR1 and CDR2: MNHEY, SVGAGI. CDR3 amino acids: CASRSSWETQYF. In nucleotides, the CDR3 is TGTGCCAGCAGAAGTTCCTGGGAGACCCAGTACTTC.

This clonotype was picked up many times. V usage is TRBV18 and J usage is TRBJ2-1; 9 nucleotides match TRBD1. Per the germline V gene, CDR1 is KGHSH and CDR2 is LQKENI. The CDR3 is made up of 14 amino acids. The junction had 6 bases not matched to a gene; V was cut back by 6 bases and J by 6 bases. CDR3 region: CASSSGTGRNEQFF. The CDR3 DNA reads as TGTGCCAGCTCGTCCGGGACAGGGCGCAATGAGCAGTTCTTC.

This clonotype was seen a handful of times. A much larger clone lies a single base off, so this may be a read error. The chain links TRBV20-1 to TRBJ2-3; 7 bases match TRBD2. Germline assignment: CDR1 DFQATT and CDR2 SNEGSKA (reference sequence). The CDR3 is 16 amino acids. CDR3 sequence: CCASLGRESRTDTQYF. CDR3 nucleotide sequence: TGCTGTGCTAGTTTAGGGCGGGAGTCCCGCACAGATACGCAGTATTTT.

This clonotype has just a few counts. The rearrangement joins TRBV7-3 to TRBJ2-1; D is tentatively TRBD1 or TRBD2 (7 bases each). The V and J ends lost 4 bases and 2 bases respectively, with 15 bases between them. The CDR3 is 16 amino acids. Germline loops: CDR1 SGHTA, CDR2 FQGTGA. The CDR3 loop reads CASSYFRGGAYNEQFF. CDR3 sequence (DNA): TGTGCCAGCAGCTATTTCAGGGGGGGGGCCTACAATGAGCAGTTCTTC.

In its sample, this clonotype was seen many times. The CDR3 coding sequence is TGCGCCAGCAGCCGCCGGGACTCGGTCAATGAGCAGTTCTTC. It yields the protein CASSRRDSVNEQFF. The V call is TRBV4-1, the J call TRBJ2-1; D possibly corresponds to TRBD2 (6 bases). Germline V gene lookup returns CDR1 MGHRA and CDR2 YSYEKL. With 4 bases removed from V and 6 bases from J, the gap between germline ends came to 13 bases. The CDR3 is 14 amino acids.

The table lists this clonotype with many counts. V usage is TRBV7-9 and J usage is TRBJ1-1; D is perhaps TRBD1 (6 bases). The CDR3 extends over 11 amino acids. Germline lookup yields CDR1 SEHNR and CDR2 FQNEAQ (reference sequence). Trimming took off 1 base at V and 14 bases at J, with 11 bases between the two ends. DNA for the CDR3: TGTGCCAGCAGCTTAGTAGGGACAAAGTTCTTT. Its translation: CASSLVGTKFF.

In this sample, this clonotype turned up many times. This chain links TRBV24-1 with TRBJ2-7; 8 bases map to TRBD2. V trimming: 8 bases; J trimming: 3 bases; junction bases outside the gene matches: 14. CDR1 is KGHDR, CDR2 SFDVKD, per germline. The CDR3 totals 16 residues. CDR3 bases: TGTGCCACCACGGCGGGAGGCCGCACTTTTGGCTACGAGCAGTACTTC. Translated, it gives CATTAGGRTFGYEQYF.

This clonotype came up many times. The chain has TRBV5-1 and TRBJ2-5; 9 bases match TRBD1. Germline CDR1 reads SGHRS; CDR2 reads YFSETQ. The CDR3 extends over 15 amino acids. V lost 3 bases to trimming and J lost 4 bases; unmatched junction nucleotides: 7. The CDR3 spells CASSSEQGAGETQYF. CDR3 DNA: TGCGCCAGCAGCTCGGAACAGGGGGCGGGAGAGACCCAGTACTTC.

This clonotype came up many times. The genes are TRBV7-8 and TRBJ2-4; 7 bases map to TRBD1. Per the germline V gene, CDR1 is SGHVS and CDR2 is FQNEAQ. The CDR3 runs to 16 residues. The junction had 8 bases not matched to a gene; V was cut back by 6 bases and J by 0 bases. CDR3 loop: CASSLRQGVAKNIQYF. CDR3 coding DNA: TGTGCCAGCAGTCTTCGACAGGGCGTAGCCAAAAACATTCAGTACTTC.

This clonotype was counted ten times or more. This chain connects TRBV28 to TRBJ1-4; D is possibly TRBD1 (6 bases). The CDR3 covers 14 residues. The germline V gene has CDR1 MDHEN and CDR2 SYDVKM. V dropped 3 bases and J dropped 7 bases, with 12 bases sitting between them. The CDR3 region is CASSFGGPSEKLFF. The CDR3 DNA follows: TGTGCCAGCAGTTTTGGGGGGCCTTCTGAAAAACTGTTTTTT.

This clonotype has a count of ten or more. The V call is TRBV14, the J call TRBJ2-5, with 10 bases that match TRBD1. The J segment lost 4 bases and the V segment lost 6 bases, leaving 2 bases of the junction unmatched. This CDR3 region has 13 residues. Germline V gene sequence: CDR1 SGHDN, CDR2 FVKESK. CDR3 nucleotide sequence: TGTGCCAGCAGTCGGGACAGGGGAGAGACCCAGTACTTC. This codes for CASSRDRGETQYF. The full variable domain, rest sourced from reference TRBV14 and TRBJ2-5, is EAGVTQFPSHSVIEKGQTVTLRCDPISGHDNLYWYRRVMGKEIKFLLHFVKESKQDESGMPNNRFLAERTGGTYSTLKVQPAELEDSGVYFCASSRDRGETQYFGPGTRLLVL.

This clonotype was recorded at least ten times. V usage is TRBV30 and J usage is TRBJ1-1; weak D call: TRBD1 (6 bases). This CDR3 spans 12 amino acids. The germline CDR1 and CDR2 sequences are GTSNPN and SVGIG (reference sequence). V lost 1 base, J lost 10 bases, and 13 bases lay in between. The CDR3: CAWSAVQGLAFF. The CDR3 nucleotides read TGTGCCTGGAGTGCCGTACAGGGTTTAGCTTTCTTT.

Ten or more counts support this clonotype. The chain joins TRBV6-2 or TRBV6-3 to TRBJ2-5, with D possibly matching TRBD2 (7 bases). The CDR3 is 14 amino acids. Germline V gives CDR1 MNHEY, CDR2 SVGEGT. The germline V and J ends were trimmed by 2 bases and 7 bases, with 14 bases remaining between them. CDR3 sequence reads: CASSYGGGGWTQYF. CDR3 coding DNA: TGTGCCAGCAGTTACGGCGGGGGCGGCTGGACCCAGTACTTC.

The sample holds a few counts of this clonotype. This chain uses TRBV24-1 with TRBJ1-5, with D perhaps matching TRBD1 (5 bases). The V gene lost 9 bases and the J gene lost 1 base, with 12 bases spanning the gap. The CDR3 is 14 residues long. The germline gives CDR1 KGHDR, CDR2 SFDVKD. Here the CDR3 DNA reads TGTGCCACCTTTTATGGGGCCAGCAATCAGCCCCAGCATTTT. It translates to CATFYGASNQPQHF.